This T cell receptor (beta chain) appears in the sequencing data of a study of blood T cell repertoires in COVID-19 (dated by TCRdb to about 2020). Context from the whole study: The collaborator samples originated in the United States, Italy and Spain and spanned the acute and convalescent phases of COVID-19. The material from the prospective study consisted of cDNA or gDNA derived from T cells, B-cell-depleted T cells, or PBMCs. Deeply sampled blood TCRbeta repertoires from subjects exposed to, actively infected with, or recovered from COVID-19 were included in the dataset. The repertoires were released in a freely available public database meant as a resource for research on the immune response to SARS-CoV-2. The samples were drawn from the first 160 participants of the ongoing ImmuneRACE study and from some 1,300 subjects provided by 6 global collaborators. A de-identified subject ID, COVID-19 status, age in years and sex were almost always included in the sample metadata. Where available, HLA class I and class II types were obtained from metadata supplied by the sample provider rather than from assay-based typing.

This clone was found once. Its antigen remains undetermined. No much larger clone is present one base from it, and per-base qualities are unavailable. Beyond this particular receptor, the publication reports: The quantity of clinical and demographic metadata differed by source and by participant and was supplied without curation.

The collaborating institutions used their own protocols to collect whole blood in K2EDTA tubes. For TCRbeta analysis, collaborators shipped samples as frozen whole blood, isolated PBMCs, or DNA extracted from either of those sample types. The immunoSEQ Assay, a bias-controlled multiplex PCR, was used to amplify TCRbeta CDR3 regions from genomic DNA. The paper's data handling went like this. The number of nucleated cells in each sample was estimated by amplification of reference gene primers within the assay. To quantify the absolute abundance of each unique TCRbeta CDR3 rearrangement, sequence reads were collapsed and filtered. For each sample, productive Simpson clonality was calculated by taking the square root of Simpson's diversity index across productive rearrangements. In its TCRdb copy, this immuneACCESS table keeps in-frame sequences only and misses some clones. Where compared with another copy, unresolved V genes explain less than half of these, and the others have no known cause. The DNA was the basis for D and trimming; V, J and clone size are from that table. This sample gives about 110,000 clones in total; over 75% of them show up just once. Around 2% of the sample comes from the top ten.

Reading from cysteine to phenylalanine, the CDR3 counts 16 amino acids. The CDR3 DNA has 48 bases and is translated from base 1. The germline V gene encodes CDR1 MNHEY and CDR2 SMNVEV (reference sequence). V lost 7 bases and J lost 9 bases; the stretch between them is 22 bases long. Sequenced: peripheral blood. The sequence was collected from a human donor in a cohort sampled during active COVID-19. The V and J segments used are TRBV27 and TRBJ1-6; the D gene is unclear. The CDR3 protein: CASTNNPGYLGSPLHF. The DNA sequence is as follows: TGTGCCAGCACCAACAACCCGGGATACTTGGGTTCACCCCTCCACTTT.